This T cell receptor beta chain was identified during a study of identical twins. In TCRdb, the 5' RACE reads were re-called with MiXCR into one record per CDR3 protein. The table includes about 330,000 distinct CDR3 sequences, about 12% detected once. The CDR3 runs 15 residues. The germline V gene has CDR1 LGHDT and CDR2 YNNKEL (reference sequence). With 4 bases removed from V and 7 bases from J, the gap between germline ends came to 19 bases. Another study also made use of these data, one on yellow fever vaccine responses in identical twins.

The TCR originated in a woman between 18 and 29 years old in good health. The chain employs TRBV3-1 and TRBJ2-5, with a possible D match to TRBD2 (6 bases). The sequencing input was CD8+ T cells sorted from blood. The chain's CDR3 is CASSPPAGIETTQYF. Written as DNA, the CDR3 is TGTGCCAGCAGCCCACCGGCGGGAATAGAGACGACCCAGTACTTC.